The 29 T cell receptor beta chains presented below share a single source sample, sequenced in a study of CD8+CD57+ T cells in acquired aplastic anemia listed by TCRdb under 2018. TCRdb records Illumina HiSeq 2000 as the sequencer. TCR beta VDJ combination and CDR3 sequence profiling used genomic DNA as the template. TCRdb trimmed the raw reads at Q25, called clones with MiXCR and kept productive beta chains. CDR3 protein duplicates are merged, each entry listing the most common genes and DNA. The sample has about 160,000 distinct CDR3 sequences on record, more than 40% of them singletons. The ten largest clones add up to roughly 29% of the sample. Expansion of CD8+CD57+ cells had been shown by flow cytometry in the patients chosen for sequencing. Source material: sorted CD4+, CD8+, or CD8+CD57+ T cells (not recorded which) from PBMCs. The origin of the receptors is a human donor with aplastic anemia.

There are many counts of this clonotype. The rearrangement links TRBV12-3 or TRBV12-4 to TRBJ1-2; D remains ambiguous. CDR3 size: 13 residues. Between the trimmed V and J ends, which lost 3 bases and 6 bases, there was a span of 11 bases. The CDR3 sequence is CASSFLETNGYTF. In DNA form, the CDR3 reads TGTGCCAGCAGTTTTCTGGAAACTAATGGCTACACCTTC.

This clonotype was recorded many times. The rearrangement joins TRBV14 to TRBJ2-1; 7 bases map to TRBD2. This CDR3 comprises 14 residues. CDR1 is SGHDN and CDR2 is FVKESK in the germline V gene. V dropped 8 bases and J dropped 2; count of bases not matched to a gene: 6. This chain's CDR3 is CASQREGTYNEQFF. CDR3 in DNA: TGTGCCAGCCAAAGGGAGGGGACCTACAATGAGCAGTTCTTC.

The rearrangement joins TRBV2 to TRBJ1-5; no definite D call. With 0 bases removed from V and 7 bases from J, the gap between germline ends came to 16 bases. CDR3 size: 16 residues. Germline CDR1 is SNHLY and CDR2 is FYNNEI. In nucleotides, the CDR3 is TGTGCCAGCAGTGAAGCGGGGTCCAGGCGGAAACAGCCCCAGCATTTT. Its translation is CASSEAGSRRKQPQHF.

This clonotype has only a few counts. The chain is built from TRBV6-1 and TRBJ1-3; no firm D call. Deletions cut 4 bases from V and 6 bases from J, with 19 bases between. From germline, CDR1 is MNHNS and CDR2 SASEGT. There are 16 residues in the CDR3. The CDR3 DNA sequence: TGTGCCAGCAGTGGGGAAGCTGCCCGACTGATAAACACCATATATTTT. Its protein product is CASSGEAARLINTIYF.

V gene TRBV4-1 combines with J gene TRBJ2-5, with D possibly being TRBD2 (7 bases). The CDR3 consists of 13 residues. Germline V gene data show CDR1 as MGHRA and CDR2 as YSYEKL. Trimming took 5 bases from V and 5 from J, leaving 12 bases between them. CDR3 sequence reads: CASSVRGAETQYF. CDR3 DNA: TGCGCCAGCAGCGTTCGGGGGGCGGAGACCCAGTACTTC.

This clonotype occurred many times. The chain uses TRBV24-1 and TRBJ2-5, with 7 bases fitting TRBD2. Germline values: CDR1 KGHDR, CDR2 SFDVKD. The CDR3 contains 14 residues. Losses at the gene ends were 5 bases for V and 4 bases for J; bases not matched to a gene: 6. The CDR3 sequence: CATSGGGTGETQYF. The CDR3 DNA reads TGTGCCACCAGTGGCGGGGGAACGGGAGAGACCCAGTACTTC.

The rearrangement links TRBV9 to TRBJ1-2; D remains ambiguous. This CDR3 spans 12 amino acids. Germline-derived CDR1 and CDR2 are SGDLS and YYNGEE. V lost 7 bases to trimming and J lost 5 bases, with 12 bases between them. The CDR3 protein is CASGGADYGYTF. The CDR3 DNA follows: TGTGCCAGCGGAGGAGCAGATTATGGCTACACCTTC.

Ten or more counts support this clonotype. V usage is TRBV19 and J usage is TRBJ2-7, with no clear D. Germline V CDR1 and CDR2: LNHDA, SQIVND (reference sequence). The CDR3 sequence is 15 residues long. Trimming cost V 1 base and J 0 bases, with 10 bases left between them. The CDR3: CASSIGPGISYEQYF. CDR3 DNA sequence: TGTGCCAGTAGTATAGGTCCAGGTATCTCCTACGAGCAGTACTTC.

At least ten counts were recorded for this clonotype. J is TRBJ2-5 and V is TRBV7-9; the match to TRBD1 covers 9 bases. There are 15 residues in the CDR3. Germline assignment: CDR1 SEHNR and CDR2 FQNEAQ (reference sequence). Trimming took 6 bases from V and 4 from J; bases not matched to a gene: 9. CDR3 sequence: CASRFTLTGGETQYF. DNA of the CDR3: TGTGCCAGCAGGTTTACCTTGACAGGGGGAGAGACCCAGTACTTC. Supplemented by reference TRBV7-9 and TRBJ2-5, the full variable domain reads DTGVSQNPRHKITKRGQNVTFRCDPISEHNRLYWYRQTLGQGPEFLTYFQNEAQLEKSRLLSDRFSAERPKGSFSTLEIQRTEQGDSAMYLCASRFTLTGGETQYFGPGTRLLVL.

This clonotype was counted many times. The CDR3: CSALQGIYGYTF. The CDR3 bases are TGCAGTGCTCTCCAGGGCATCTATGGCTACACCTTC. The chain links TRBV20-1 to TRBJ1-2; the D gene is possibly TRBD1 (5 bases). V lost 5 bases, J lost 4 bases, and 11 bases lay in between. Germline lookup yields CDR1 DFQATT and CDR2 SNEGSKA (reference sequence). The CDR3 runs to 12 residues.

Many counts were recorded for this clonotype. The CDR3 loop is CASGRTDLSNQPQHF. Here the CDR3 DNA reads TGTGCCAGCGGAAGGACAGATTTAAGCAATCAGCCCCAGCATTTT. This chain joins TRBV5-8 and TRBJ1-5; TRBD1 might be the D (6 bases). The ends were cut back, 7 bases at V and 1 base at J, with 15 bases in the middle. CDR1 is SGHTS and CDR2 is YDEGEE in the germline V gene. The CDR3 runs to 15 residues.

The chain recombines TRBV7-6 with TRBJ2-7; 8 bases are shared with TRBD2. The CDR3 totals 14 residues. Germline loops: CDR1 SGHVS, CDR2 FNYEAQ. V shed 3 bases, J shed 0 bases, and the junction held 1 base outside the gene matches. CDR3 amino acids: CASSLREDSYEQYF. CDR3 nucleotide sequence: TGTGCCAGCAGCTTGCGGGAGGACTCCTACGAGCAGTACTTC.

This clonotype was seen many times. V is TRBV2 and J is TRBJ2-7; 10 nucleotides agree with TRBD2. There are 18 residues in the CDR3. The J segment lost 3 bases and the V segment lost 1 base, leaving 12 bases of the junction unmatched. Looked up from germline, CDR1 is SNHLY and CDR2 is FYNNEI. The CDR3 sequence is CASSEGLAGVGVLYEQYF. The CDR3, as DNA: TGTGCCAGCAGTGAAGGGCTAGCGGGAGTCGGGGTCCTCTACGAGCAGTACTTC.

This clonotype was found many times. The gene calls are TRBV7-3 and TRBJ1-1, with a possible D match to TRBD1 (5 bases). The CDR3 extends over 13 amino acids. Germline V gives CDR1 SGHTA, CDR2 FQGTGA. Trimming removed 5 bases at V and 3 bases at J, with 10 bases between. The DNA for the CDR3 is TGTGCCAGCAGCAATGGGGCATACACTGAAGCTTTCTTT. This codes for CASSNGAYTEAFF. The full variable domain, its missing parts supplied by reference TRBV7-3 and TRBJ1-1, is GAGVSQTPSNKVTEKGKYVELRCDPISGHTALYWYRQSLGQGPEFLIYFQGTGAADDSGLPNDRFFAVRPEGSVSTLKIQRTERGDSAVYLCASSNGAYTEAFFGQGTRLTVV.

This clonotype was seen repeatedly, ten times or more. This sequence joins TRBV5-5 and TRBJ1-3; TRBD1 might be the D (6 bases). This CDR3 region has 14 residues. The germline V gene encodes CDR1 SGHKS and CDR2 YYEKEE (reference sequence). Trimming removed 3 bases at V and 4 bases at J, with 11 bases between. The CDR3 reads CASSSGQPGNTIYF. CDR3 coding DNA: TGTGCCAGCAGCTCCGGACAGCCGGGAAACACCATATATTTT.

The chain couples TRBV15 to TRBJ2-5, with 7 bases that match TRBD2. The J call is doubtful: the DNA matches TRBJ2-7 better. The germline V gene encodes CDR1 LNHNV and CDR2 YYDKDF (reference sequence). The CDR3 totals 13 residues. Written as DNA, the CDR3 is TGTGCCACCAGCACCCGCACGGGGGGCGAGCAGTACTTC. This gives the protein CATSTRTGGEQYF.

As concerns this clonotype: A much larger clone differs from this one at a single base, so this may be a read error. The chain is built from TRBV11-2 and TRBJ2-7; D is ambiguous. Trimming stripped 3 bases from V and 2 bases from J, with 8 bases between. CDR3 length: 13 residues. The germline CDR1 and CDR2 sequences are SGHAT and FQNNGV. The CDR3 here is CASSFKGPYEQYF. For the CDR3, the DNA is TGTGCCAGCAGCTTTAAGGGCCCCTACGAGCAGTACTTC.

This clonotype was recorded a few times. J is TRBJ1-1 and V is TRBV19; 7 bases map to TRBD1. The CDR3 has 17 amino acids. The V gene end was trimmed by 4 bases and the J gene end by 0 bases; junction bases not matched to a gene: 11. From germline, CDR1 is LNHDA and CDR2 SQIVND (reference sequence). The CDR3 sequence is CASSTRDRRLMNTEAFF. The CDR3 bases are TGTGCCAGTAGTACCCGGGACAGACGTCTTATGAACACTGAAGCTTTCTTT.

This clonotype showed up just a few times. The rearrangement links TRBV27 to TRBJ2-5; 7 nucleotides align to TRBD2. After removal of 2 bases from V and 4 bases from J, the junction contained 4 bases not matched to a gene. This CDR3 spans 14 amino acids. The germline V gene encodes CDR1 MNHEY and CDR2 SMNVEV (reference sequence). The CDR3 DNA reads as TGTGCCAGCAGTTTAGGCGGGGGAGGAGAGACCCAGTACTTC. Residues: CASSLGGGGETQYF.

The table lists this clonotype with many counts. J is TRBJ1-1 and V is TRBV19; D call uncertain. The CDR3 contains 12 residues. Germline CDR1 is LNHDA and CDR2 is SQIVND (reference sequence). V dropped 6 bases and J dropped 2 bases, with 7 bases sitting between them. The CDR3 spells CASRKDNTEAFF. The CDR3 DNA sequence: TGTGCCAGTAGGAAAGATAACACTGAAGCTTTCTTT. The complete variable domain, with remaining parts taken from reference TRBV19 and TRBJ1-1, reads DGGITQSPKYLFRKEGQNVTLSCEQNLNHDAMYWYRQDPGQGLRLIYYSQIVNDFQKGDIAEGYSVSREKKESFPLTVTSAQKNPTAFYLCASRKDNTEAFFGQGTRLTVV.

Many counts were recorded for this clonotype. The chain carries TRBV7-2 and TRBJ2-1, with a weak D call TRBD1 (5 bases). Germline V CDR1 and CDR2: SGHTA, FQGNSA. Trimming pared 4 bases from V and 12 bases from J, leaving 25 bases between. This CDR3 region has 16 residues. The CDR3 reads CASSSASGYANVGQFF. The CDR3, as DNA: TGTGCCAGCAGCTCAGCATCAGGGTACGCGAATGTCGGGCAGTTCTTC.

This clonotype turned up a few times. The rearrangement uses TRBV10-3 and TRBJ2-7; D may correspond to TRBD1 or TRBD2 (5 bases each). V was clipped by 10 bases and J by 0 bases, with 10 bases between them. The CDR3 spans 12 residues. Germline V gene data show CDR1 as ENHRY and CDR2 as SYGVKD. The CDR3 is CATGTGSYEQYF. CDR3 DNA sequence: TGTGCCACGGGGACGGGCTCCTACGAGCAGTACTTC.

Many counts were recorded for this clonotype. The chain carries TRBV9 and TRBJ2-3; D is unclear. The CDR3 has 12 residues. The V and J ends lost 4 bases and 4 bases respectively, with 7 bases between them. Germline V gives CDR1 SGDLS, CDR2 YYNGEE. The CDR3 region is CASSLGADTQYF. The DNA of the CDR3 is TGTGCCAGCAGCTTAGGTGCAGATACGCAGTATTTT.

This clonotype was found a few times. The rearrangement joins TRBV7-2 to TRBJ2-7; D possibly matches TRBD1 or TRBD2 (5 bases each). Germline V gene sequence: CDR1 SGHTA, CDR2 FQGNSA. The CDR3 covers 13 residues. V was trimmed by 5 bases and J by 7 bases, leaving 15 bases between them. The CDR3 coding sequence is TGTGCCAGCAGCCCGGGACCGGTGGGAGAGCAGTACTTC. The encoded protein is CASSPGPVGEQYF.

The chain employs TRBV6-1 and TRBJ1-5, with D unresolved. CDR1 is MNHNS and CDR2 is SASEGT in the germline V gene. The CDR3 runs to 13 residues. Trimming cost V 3 bases and J 4 bases, with 7 bases left between them. The CDR3 sequence is CASSDPGNQPQHF. The CDR3, as DNA: TGTGCCAGCAGTGACCCTGGGAATCAGCCCCAGCATTTT.

This clonotype was found a few times. Compared with germline, one end of the junction differs, possibly owing to a read error. The V gene is TRBV10-3, the J gene TRBJ1-5; no reliable D call. The CDR3 is 16 residues long. Germline loops: CDR1 ENHRY, CDR2 SYGVKD. Here the CDR3 reads CASSSIPVPDNQPQHF. In DNA, the CDR3 is TGTGCCAGCAGTTCCATCCCGGTCCCCGATAATCAGCCCCAGCATTTT.

This clonotype occurred many times. The J gene is TRBJ1-2, the V gene TRBV2; D uncertain. Germline V gives CDR1 SNHLY, CDR2 FYNNEI. The CDR3 extends over 13 amino acids. In DNA form, the CDR3 reads TGTGCTATCGCCAGCTTTACTTACTATGGCTACACCTTC. It codes for CAIASFTYYGYTF.

J is TRBJ1-3 and V is TRBV19; D is unresolved. The V and J ends lost 7 bases and 2 bases respectively, with 9 bases between them. The CDR3 sequence is 13 residues long. Germline loops: CDR1 LNHDA, CDR2 SQIVND (reference sequence). This CDR3 reads CASIDHAGNTIYF. CDR3 sequence (DNA): TGTGCCAGTATCGATCATGCTGGAAACACCATATATTTT.

This clonotype was observed at least ten times. The chain combines TRBV15 with TRBJ1-1; 7 nucleotides match TRBD1. The CDR3 sequence is 16 residues long. The germline V gene has CDR1 LNHNV and CDR2 YYDKDF (reference sequence). Trimming cost V 1 base and J 5 bases; bases outside gene matches: 10. The CDR3 sequence: CATSRGPSGGVTEAFF. The CDR3 DNA reads TGTGCCACCAGCAGAGGACCCTCAGGGGGAGTGACTGAAGCTTTCTTT. The full variable domain, in which reference TRBV15 and TRBJ1-1 provide the parts outside the CDR3, is DAMVIQNPRYQVTQFGKPVTLSCSQTLNHNVMYWYQQKSSQAPKLLFHYYDKDFNNEADTPDNFQSRRPNTSFCFLDIRSPGLGDTAMYLCATSRGPSGGVTEAFFGQGTRLTVV.